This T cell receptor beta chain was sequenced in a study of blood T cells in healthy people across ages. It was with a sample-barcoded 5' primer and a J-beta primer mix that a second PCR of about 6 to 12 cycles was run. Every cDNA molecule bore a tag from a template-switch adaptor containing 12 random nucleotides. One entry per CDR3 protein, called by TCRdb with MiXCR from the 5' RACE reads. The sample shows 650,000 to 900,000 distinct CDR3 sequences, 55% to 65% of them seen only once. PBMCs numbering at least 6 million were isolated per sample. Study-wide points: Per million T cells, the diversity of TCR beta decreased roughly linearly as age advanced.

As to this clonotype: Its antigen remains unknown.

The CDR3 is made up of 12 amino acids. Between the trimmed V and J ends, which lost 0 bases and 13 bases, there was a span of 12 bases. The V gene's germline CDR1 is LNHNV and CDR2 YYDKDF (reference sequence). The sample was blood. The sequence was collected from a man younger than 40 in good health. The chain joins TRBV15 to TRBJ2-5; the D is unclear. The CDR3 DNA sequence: TGTGCCACCAGCAGAGATTATGCCCGCCTGTACTTC. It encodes CATSRDYARLYF.